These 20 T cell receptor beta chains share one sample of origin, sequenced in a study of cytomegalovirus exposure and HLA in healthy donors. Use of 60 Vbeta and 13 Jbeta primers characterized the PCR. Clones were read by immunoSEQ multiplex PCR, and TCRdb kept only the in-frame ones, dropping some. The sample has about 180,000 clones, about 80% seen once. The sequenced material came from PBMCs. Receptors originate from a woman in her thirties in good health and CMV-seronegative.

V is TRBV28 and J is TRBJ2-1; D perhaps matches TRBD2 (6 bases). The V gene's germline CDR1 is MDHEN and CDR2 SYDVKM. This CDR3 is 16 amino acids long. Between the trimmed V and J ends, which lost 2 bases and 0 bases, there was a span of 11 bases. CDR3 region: CASSLQGGSSYNEQFF. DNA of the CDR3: TGTGCCAGCAGTTTACAGGGAGGCAGCTCCTACAATGAGCAGTTCTTC.

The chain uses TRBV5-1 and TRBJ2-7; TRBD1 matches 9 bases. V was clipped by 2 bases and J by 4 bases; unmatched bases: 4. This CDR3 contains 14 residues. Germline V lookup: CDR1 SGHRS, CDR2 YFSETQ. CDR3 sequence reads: CASSLQGAEYEQYF. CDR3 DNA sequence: TGCGCCAGCAGCTTACAGGGGGCAGAATACGAGCAGTACTTC.

For the CDR3, the DNA is TGTGCCAGCAGCTATCCTCGGAGCACTGAAGCTTTCTTT. This encodes CASSYPRSTEAFF. V is TRBV5-6 and J is TRBJ1-1; D remains unclear. Per the germline V gene, CDR1 is SGHDT and CDR2 is YYEEEE. With 3 bases removed from V and 4 bases from J, the gap between germline ends came to 10 bases. The CDR3 loop spans 13 amino acids.

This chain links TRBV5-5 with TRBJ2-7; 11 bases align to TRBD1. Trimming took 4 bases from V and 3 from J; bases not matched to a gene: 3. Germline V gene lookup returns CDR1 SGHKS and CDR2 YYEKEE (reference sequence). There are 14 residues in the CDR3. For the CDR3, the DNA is TGTGCCAGCAGCCCCGGGACAGGGGGCTACGAGCAGTACTTC. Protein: CASSPGTGGYEQYF.

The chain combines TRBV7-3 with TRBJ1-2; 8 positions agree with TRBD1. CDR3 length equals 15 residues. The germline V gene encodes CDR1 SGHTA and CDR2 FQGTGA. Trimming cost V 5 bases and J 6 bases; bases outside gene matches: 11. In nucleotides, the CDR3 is TGTGCCAGCAGCGAGAGGACAGGGTTTTTGAATGGCTACACCTTC. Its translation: CASSERTGFLNGYTF.

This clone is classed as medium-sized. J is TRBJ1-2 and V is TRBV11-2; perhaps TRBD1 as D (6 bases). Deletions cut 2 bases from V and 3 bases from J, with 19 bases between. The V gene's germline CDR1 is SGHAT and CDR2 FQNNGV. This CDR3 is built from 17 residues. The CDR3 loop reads CASSLIPVVQGYYGYTF. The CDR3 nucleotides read TGTGCCAGCAGCTTAATCCCCGTGGTTCAGGGGTACTATGGCTACACCTTC.

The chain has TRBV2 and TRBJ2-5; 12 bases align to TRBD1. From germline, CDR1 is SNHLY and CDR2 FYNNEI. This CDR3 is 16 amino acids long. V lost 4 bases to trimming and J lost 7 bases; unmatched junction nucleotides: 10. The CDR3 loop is CASSVSGGQGAGTQYF. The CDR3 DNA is TGTGCCAGCAGTGTCTCGGGGGGACAGGGGGCTGGGACCCAGTACTTC.

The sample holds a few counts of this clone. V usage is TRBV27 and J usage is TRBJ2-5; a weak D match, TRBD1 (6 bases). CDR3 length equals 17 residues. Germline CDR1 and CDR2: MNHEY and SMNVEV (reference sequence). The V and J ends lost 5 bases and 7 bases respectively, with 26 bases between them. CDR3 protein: CASSIRPNAQGRGTQYF. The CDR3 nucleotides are TGTGCCAGCAGTATCCGCCCCAATGCGCAGGGGCGCGGGACCCAGTACTTC.

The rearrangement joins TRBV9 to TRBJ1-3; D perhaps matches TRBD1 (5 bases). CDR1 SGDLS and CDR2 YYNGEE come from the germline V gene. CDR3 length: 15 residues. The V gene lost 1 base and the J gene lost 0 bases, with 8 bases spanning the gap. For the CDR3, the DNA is TGTGCCAGCAGCGTAACGGGGGTCTCTGGAAACACCATATATTTT. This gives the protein CASSVTGVSGNTIYF.

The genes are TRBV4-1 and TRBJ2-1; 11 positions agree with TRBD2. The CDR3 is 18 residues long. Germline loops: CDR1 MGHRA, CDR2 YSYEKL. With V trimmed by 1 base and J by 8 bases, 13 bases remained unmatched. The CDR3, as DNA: TGCGCCAGCAGCCAAGTTCTTAGCGGGGGGGCCTTATTAGATGAGCAGTTCTTC. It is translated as CASSQVLSGGALLDEQFF.

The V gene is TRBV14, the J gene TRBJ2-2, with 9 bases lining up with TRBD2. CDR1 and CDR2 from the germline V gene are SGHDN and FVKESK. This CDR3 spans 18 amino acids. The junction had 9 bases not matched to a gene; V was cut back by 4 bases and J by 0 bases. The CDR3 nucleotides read TGTGCCAGCAGCCGATTAGTAGCGGGGGCCCCGAACACCGGGGAGCTGTTTTTT. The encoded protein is CASSRLVAGAPNTGELFF.

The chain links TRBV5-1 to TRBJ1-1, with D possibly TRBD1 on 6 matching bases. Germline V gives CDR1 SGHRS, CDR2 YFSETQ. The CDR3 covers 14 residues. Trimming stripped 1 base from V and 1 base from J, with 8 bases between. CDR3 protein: CASSLPTGNTEAFF. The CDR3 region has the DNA TGCGCCAGCAGCTTGCCGACAGGGAACACTGAAGCTTTCTTT.

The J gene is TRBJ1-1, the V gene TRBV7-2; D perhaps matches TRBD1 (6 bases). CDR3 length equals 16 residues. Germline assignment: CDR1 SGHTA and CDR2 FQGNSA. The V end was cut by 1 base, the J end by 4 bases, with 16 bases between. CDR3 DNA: TGTGCCAGCAGCTTAGTTCGGGGGGCGTTAGGCACTGAAGCTTTCTTT. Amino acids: CASSLVRGALGTEAFF.

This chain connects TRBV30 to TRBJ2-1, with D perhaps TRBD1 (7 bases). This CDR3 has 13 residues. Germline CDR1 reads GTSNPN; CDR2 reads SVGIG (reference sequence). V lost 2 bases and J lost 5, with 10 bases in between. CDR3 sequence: CAWSFRGDNEQFF. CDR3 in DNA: TGTGCCTGGAGTTTCAGGGGGGACAATGAGCAGTTCTTC.

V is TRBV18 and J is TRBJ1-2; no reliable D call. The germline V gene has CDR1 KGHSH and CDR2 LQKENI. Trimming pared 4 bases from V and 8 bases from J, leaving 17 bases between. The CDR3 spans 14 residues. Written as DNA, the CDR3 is TGTGCCAGCTCACTACCGGGAGGGCCAAGGGGCTACACCTTC. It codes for CASSLPGGPRGYTF.

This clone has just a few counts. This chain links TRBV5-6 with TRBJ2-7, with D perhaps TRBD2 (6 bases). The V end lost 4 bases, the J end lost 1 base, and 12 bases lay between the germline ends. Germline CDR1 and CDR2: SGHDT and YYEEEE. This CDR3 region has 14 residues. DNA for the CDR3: TGTGCCAGCAGCGAATGGGGGAGGTCCTACGAGCAGTACTTC. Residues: CASSEWGRSYEQYF.

CDR3 sequence reads: CASSTDRDTEAFF. As DNA, the CDR3 is TGTGCCAGCAGTACTGACAGGGACACTGAAGCTTTCTTT. The chain recombines TRBV2 with TRBJ1-1, with TRBD1 identical over 7 bases. V lost 5 bases to trimming and J lost 3 bases; unmatched junction nucleotides: 3. CDR1 SNHLY and CDR2 FYNNEI come from the germline V gene. CDR3 size: 13 residues.

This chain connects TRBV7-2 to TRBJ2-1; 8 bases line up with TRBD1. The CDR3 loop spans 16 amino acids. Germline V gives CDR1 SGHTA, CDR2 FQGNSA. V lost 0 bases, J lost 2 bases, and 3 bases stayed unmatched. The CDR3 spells CASSLAQGQAYNEQFF. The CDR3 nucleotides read TGTGCCAGCAGCTTAGCGCAGGGACAGGCCTACAATGAGCAGTTCTTC.

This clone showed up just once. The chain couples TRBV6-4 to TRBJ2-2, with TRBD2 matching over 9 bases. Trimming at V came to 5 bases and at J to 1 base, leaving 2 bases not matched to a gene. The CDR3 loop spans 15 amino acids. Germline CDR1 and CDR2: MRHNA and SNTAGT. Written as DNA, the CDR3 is TGTGCCAGCAGTTTTAGCGGGGGGAACACCGGGGAGCTGTTTTTT. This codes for CASSFSGGNTGELFF.

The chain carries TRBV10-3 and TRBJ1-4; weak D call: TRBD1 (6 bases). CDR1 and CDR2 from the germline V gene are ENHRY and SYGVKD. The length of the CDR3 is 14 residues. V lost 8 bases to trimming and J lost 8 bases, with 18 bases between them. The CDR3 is CAIGGAGDKEKLFF. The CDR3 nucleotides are TGTGCCATCGGGGGCGCGGGGGATAAGGAAAAACTGTTTTTT.